This is a list of T cell receptor beta chains from one sample in a study of cytotoxic CD8 clonotypes in ibrutinib-treated CLL. Repertoires were generated with immunoSEQ multiplex PCR, while TCRdb's copy carries only in-frame clones and drops some. The table includes some 200,000 clones, approximately 70% detected once. The sequences come from PBMCs, collected after 12 months of ibrutinib treatment. The receptors come from a human donor with chronic lymphocytic leukemia. The CDR3 runs from the conserved cysteine through the conserved F or W. D genes are given only for firm matches. Size tells how often a clone was seen (once, few, many) or the class of an expanded clone, and some rows leave it out.

TRBV28	.	17	TRBD1	TRBJ1-5	CASSRGGTGFWNQPQHF	TGTGCCAGCAGCCGGGGGGGGACAGGGTTCTGGAATCAGCCCCAGCATTTT
TRBV7-9	.	17	.	TRBJ2-7	CASSSHKWTASSYEQYF	TGTGCCAGCAGCTCCCATAAGTGGACTGCGAGCTCCTACGAGCAGTACTTC
TRBV9	.	13	.	TRBJ2-2	CASSVDMSGELFF	TGTGCCAGCAGCGTAGACATGTCGGGGGAGCTGTTTTTT
TRBV5-6	.	14	.	TRBJ2-3	CASSPVSGTDTQYF	TGTGCCAGCAGCCCCGTTAGCGGCACAGATACGCAGTATTTT
TRBV6-5	.	13	TRBD1	TRBJ1-1	CASSGTGRPRAFF	TGTGCCAGCAGTGGGACAGGGCGCCCCAGGGCTTTCTTT
TRBV6-5	few	15	TRBD1	TRBJ1-6	CASSYSTGRNSPLHF	TGTGCCAGCAGTTACTCGACAGGGCGGAATTCACCCCTCCACTTT
TRBV6-1	.	13	.	TRBJ1-2	CASSAGSNYGYTF	TGTGCCAGCAGTGCCGGAAGCAACTATGGCTACACCTTC
TRBV5-4	.	11	.	TRBJ2-5	CASSSQETQYF	TGTGCCAGCAGCTCGCAAGAGACCCAGTACTTC
TRBV15	.	14	.	TRBJ1-6	CATSRDREGSPLHF	TGTGCCACCAGCAGAGACAGGGAGGGTTCACCCCTCCACTTT
TRBV5-1	.	16	.	TRBJ2-1	CASSLSAGASYNEQFF	TGCGCCAGCAGCTTGTCGGCAGGGGCGAGCTACAATGAGCAGTTCTTC
TRBV4-3	.	14	TRBD2	TRBJ2-1	CASSQGLAGNEQFF	TGCGCCAGCAGCCAAGGCCTAGCGGGAAATGAGCAGTTCTTC
TRBV6-5	few	15	TRBD1	TRBJ1-1	CASNKQGAIVTEAFF	TGTGCCAGCAACAAACAGGGGGCGATAGTCACTGAAGCTTTCTTT
TRBV7-9	.	14	.	TRBJ1-1	CASSVLVVNTEAFF	TGTGCCAGCAGCGTGTTGGTGGTGAACACTGAAGCTTTCTTT
TRBV6-4	few	14	TRBD2	TRBJ2-3	CASSDSRETDTQYF	TGTGCCAGCAGTGACTCGCGGGAGACAGATACGCAGTATTTT
TRBV30	.	15	TRBD1	TRBJ1-2	CAWSPTRDRGYGYTF	TGTGCCTGGAGTCCCACTCGGGACAGGGGCTATGGCTACACCTTC
TRBV20-1	once	10	.	TRBJ2-5	CSAPTETQYF	TGCAGTGCGCCGACCGAGACCCAGTACTTC
TRBV28	.	14	.	TRBJ1-5	CASSSGRGLGPQHF	TGTGCCAGCAGTTCCGGGCGGGGATTGGGGCCCCAGCATTTT
TRBV7-2	few	14	.	TRBJ1-1	CASSYRGMNTEAFF	TGTGCCAGCAGCTACCGGGGCATGAACACTGAAGCTTTCTTT
TRBV19	few	16	TRBD1	TRBJ1-5	CASSTGQGRRNQPQHF	TGTGCCAGTAGTACCGGACAGGGGAGGCGCAATCAGCCCCAGCATTTT
TRBV7-3	.	13	.	TRBJ1-2	CASSKQNSYGYTF	TGTGCCAGCAGCAAACAGAATTCCTATGGCTACACCTTC
TRBV9	.	15	.	TRBJ1-1	CASSVDRLMNTEAFF	TGTGCCAGCAGCGTAGATCGGCTCATGAACACTGAAGCTTTCTTT
TRBV28	.	12	.	TRBJ2-7	CASSSGFGEQYF	TGTGCCAGCAGTTCAGGGTTCGGCGAGCAGTACTTC
TRBV19	.	17	.	TRBJ2-3	CASTQRAGTTSTDTQYF	TGTGCCAGTACCCAAAGGGCGGGGACAACAAGCACAGATACGCAGTATTTT
TRBV28	.	13	.	TRBJ1-1	CASSLLVGGKAFF	TGTGCCAGCAGTCTCCTCGTAGGGGGTAAAGCTTTCTTT
TRBV5-1	.	12	.	TRBJ2-7	CASSLSQAEQYF	TGCGCCAGCAGCTTGTCCCAGGCCGAGCAGTACTTC
TRBV18	.	18	TRBD1	TRBJ1-4	CASSPIIVEGGQDEKLFF	TGTGCCAGCTCACCAATTATAGTCGAAGGGGGACAGGATGAAAAACTGTTTTTT
TRBV7-2	few	14	.	TRBJ2-7	CASSLGRNTYEQYF	TGTGCCAGCAGCTTAGGGAGAAACACCTACGAGCAGTACTTC
TRBV29-1	few	14	TRBD2	TRBJ2-3	CSAVPLAGTDTQYF	TGCAGCGCGGTTCCACTAGCGGGCACAGATACGCAGTATTTT